This record looks at one TCR beta chain sequence and its context. Its antigen is unidentified. This entry belongs to a study of T-cell reconstitution after alpha-beta-depleted transplantation in children. Findings and caveats of the study: A year post-transplant, T-cell counts and diversity derived mostly from newly produced T cells. Several hundred graft clones that had expanded were reportedly the source of alpha-beta T cells about two months after transplant.

Researchers prepared the TCRbeta library using unique molecular identifiers, the study reports. In TCRdb, the PCR reads were re-called with MiXCR into one record per CDR3 protein. Of roughly 570,000 distinct CDR3 sequences listed, 27% are singletons. This CDR3 has 16 amino acids. From germline, CDR1 is MDHEN and CDR2 SYDVKM. V lost 8 bases to trimming and J lost 4 bases; unmatched junction nucleotides: 12. The sequencing used PBMCs, collected before TCRalphabeta/CD19-depleted stem cell transplant. The V call is TRBV28, the J call TRBJ2-2; 8 bases fit TRBD2. The sequence came from a boy under two years old with Wiskott-Aldrich syndrome, due to receive a stem cell transplant. The CDR3 DNA reads TGTGCCAGCGGGGTAGCGGGGAGAAGGGTCACCGGGGAGCTGTTTTTT. As protein: CASGVAGRRVTGELFF.